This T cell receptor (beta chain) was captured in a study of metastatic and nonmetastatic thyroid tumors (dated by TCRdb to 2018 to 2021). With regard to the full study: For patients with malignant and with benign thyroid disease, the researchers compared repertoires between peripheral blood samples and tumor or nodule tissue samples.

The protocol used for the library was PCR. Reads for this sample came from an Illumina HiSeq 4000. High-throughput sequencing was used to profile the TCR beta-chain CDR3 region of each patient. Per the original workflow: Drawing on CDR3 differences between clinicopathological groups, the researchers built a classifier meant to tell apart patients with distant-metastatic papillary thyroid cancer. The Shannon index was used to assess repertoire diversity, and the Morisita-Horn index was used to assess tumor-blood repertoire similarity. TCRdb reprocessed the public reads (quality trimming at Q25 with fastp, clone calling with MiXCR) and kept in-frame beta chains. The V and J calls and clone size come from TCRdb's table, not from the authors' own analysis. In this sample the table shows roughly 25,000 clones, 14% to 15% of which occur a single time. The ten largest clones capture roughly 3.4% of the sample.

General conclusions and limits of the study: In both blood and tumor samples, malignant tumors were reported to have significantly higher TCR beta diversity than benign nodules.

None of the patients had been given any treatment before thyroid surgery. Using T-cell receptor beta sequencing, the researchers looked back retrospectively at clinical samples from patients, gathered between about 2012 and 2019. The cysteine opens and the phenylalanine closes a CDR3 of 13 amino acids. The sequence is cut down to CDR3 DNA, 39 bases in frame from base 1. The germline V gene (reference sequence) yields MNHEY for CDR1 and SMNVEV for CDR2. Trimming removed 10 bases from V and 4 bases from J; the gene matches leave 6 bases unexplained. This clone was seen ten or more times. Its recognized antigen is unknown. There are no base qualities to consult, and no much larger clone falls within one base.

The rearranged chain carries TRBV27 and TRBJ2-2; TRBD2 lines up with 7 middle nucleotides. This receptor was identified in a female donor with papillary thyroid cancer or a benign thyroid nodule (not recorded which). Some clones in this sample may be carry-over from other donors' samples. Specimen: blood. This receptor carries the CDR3 CATSGLSTGELFF. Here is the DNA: TGTGCCACCTCGGGACTAAGCACCGGGGAGCTGTTTTTT.